A single sample is the source of the 22 T cell receptor beta chains below, sequenced in a study of shared clonotypes between healthy human individuals (dated by TCRdb to the early 2020s). Library preparation was by the immunoSEQ multiplex PCR assay. Imported from immuneACCESS, the table was reduced by TCRdb to in-frame sequences with V and J called. These copies leave out some clones; in studies compared against another copy, an unresolved V gene accounts for under half, and the cause of the remainder is not known. The sample data list under 1,100,000 clones, and around 74% of these were observed just once. The ten largest clones capture approximately 1.5% of the sample. The specimen sequenced was memory CD4+ T cells sorted from blood. Per the publication, the cell subset or site label means: CD45RA-negative fraction. Receptors were obtained from a man younger than 35 in good health.

The chain combines TRBV7-2 with TRBJ2-7; D is unclear. V gave up 5 bases and J gave up 2 bases, with 13 bases separating them. CDR1 is SGHTA, CDR2 FQGNSA, per germline. The CDR3 is 14 amino acids. CDR3 sequence: CASSPPGRTYEQYF. Here the CDR3 DNA reads TGTGCCAGCAGCCCCCCCGGGCGGACCTACGAGCAGTACTTC. The whole variable domain, filled in from reference TRBV7-2 and TRBJ2-7, reads GAGVSQSPSNKVTEKGKDVELRCDPISGHTALYWYRQSLGQGLEFLIYFQGNSAPDKSGLPSDRFSAERTGGSVSTLTIQRTQQEDSAVYLCASSPPGRTYEQYFGPGTRLTVT.

This clone was counted a single time. This sequence joins TRBV7-2 and TRBJ2-3, with D perhaps matching TRBD2 (6 bases). The CDR3 loop spans 16 amino acids. Germline V gene sequence: CDR1 SGHTA, CDR2 FQGNSA. The ends were cut back, 6 bases at V and 6 bases at J, with 22 bases in the middle. The CDR3 spells CASSPGHGGAPDTQYF. The CDR3 DNA sequence: TGTGCCAGCAGTCCTGGGCACGGCGGGGCACCGGATACGCAGTATTTT. Complete variable domain (other parts from reference TRBV7-2 and TRBJ2-3): GAGVSQSPSNKVTEKGKDVELRCDPISGHTALYWYRQSLGQGLEFLIYFQGNSAPDKSGLPSDRFSAERTGGSVSTLTIQRTQQEDSAVYLCASSPGHGGAPDTQYFGPGTRLTVL.

About this clone: The sample carries other DNA sequences with the same CDR3. The chain couples TRBV29-1 to TRBJ2-3; unclear D gene. From germline, CDR1 is SQVTM and CDR2 ANQGSEA. The CDR3 runs to 10 residues. V was shortened by 4 bases and J by 5 bases, with 4 bases between the two germline ends. CDR3 in amino acids: CSVVVDTQYF. DNA for the CDR3: TGCAGCGTTGTCGTAGATACGCAGTATTTT.

V usage is TRBV11-2 and J usage is TRBJ2-5; 8 bases fit TRBD2. The V and J ends lost 9 bases and 0 bases, in that order; junction bases with no gene match: 9. The CDR3 spans 15 residues. The V gene's germline CDR1 is SGHAT and CDR2 FQNNGV. The CDR3 loop is CARAEERGYQETQYF. The CDR3 DNA is TGTGCCAGGGCCGAGGAGCGGGGGTACCAAGAGACCCAGTACTTC.

The V gene is TRBV19, the J gene TRBJ2-5; 9 nucleotides line up with TRBD1. V shed 5 bases and J 7 bases; nucleotides not matched to a gene: 8. The CDR3 has 14 amino acids. Germline loops: CDR1 LNHDA, CDR2 SQIVND (reference sequence). The CDR3, as DNA: TGTGCCAGTAGTCCGCGGACAGGGGTGGGGACCCAGTACTTC. Residues: CASSPRTGVGTQYF. Full variable domain (remainder filled in from reference TRBV19 and TRBJ2-5): DGGITQSPKYLFRKEGQNVTLSCEQNLNHDAMYWYRQDPGQGLRLIYYSQIVNDFQKGDIAEGYSVSREKKESFPLTVTSAQKNPTAFYLCASSPRTGVGTQYFGPGTRLLVL.

The J gene is TRBJ2-5, the V gene TRBV4-3, with TRBD2 matching over 9 bases. J gave up 4 bases and V 0 bases, and 9 bases lay outside the gene matches. The germline gives CDR1 LGHNA, CDR2 YSLEER. The CDR3 runs to 17 residues. CDR3 sequence: CASSQDLAGGFGETQYF. CDR3 sequence (DNA): TGCGCCAGCAGCCAAGATCTGGCGGGAGGGTTCGGAGAGACCCAGTACTTC.

The V and J genes are TRBV20-1 and TRBJ2-1; D unclear. With 3 bases removed from V and 10 bases from J, the gap between germline ends came to 10 bases. CDR1 DFQATT and CDR2 SNEGSKA come from the germline V gene (reference sequence). The CDR3 covers 11 residues. The CDR3 here is CSASMASEQFF. CDR3 nucleotides: TGCAGTGCTAGTATGGCCTCGGAGCAGTTCTTC.

This chain connects TRBV7-2 to TRBJ2-1; the match to TRBD2 covers 8 bases. Germline values: CDR1 SGHTA, CDR2 FQGNSA. Trimming took 6 bases from V and 1 from J; bases not matched to a gene: 8. This CDR3 is 16 amino acids long. CDR3 DNA sequence: TGTGCCAGCAGGCCGACCTTAGCGGGGTCCTACAATGAGCAGTTCTTC. As protein: CASRPTLAGSYNEQFF.

This chain uses TRBV5-1 with TRBJ2-7, with D hard to call. Trimming took off 2 bases at V and 2 bases at J, with 11 bases between the two ends. The CDR3 is 14 amino acids. Germline CDR1 and CDR2: SGHRS and YFSETQ. The CDR3 DNA reads as TGCGCCAGCAGCTTTAACGTTGAGACCTACGAGCAGTACTTC. Its protein is CASSFNVETYEQYF. Variable domain in full (rest from reference TRBV5-1 and TRBJ2-7): KAGVTQTPRYLIKTRGQQVTLSCSPISGHRSVSWYQQTPGQGLQFLFEYFSETQRNKGNFPGRFSGRQFSNSRSEMNVSTLELGDSALYLCASSFNVETYEQYFGPGTRLTVT.

The V call is TRBV7-9, the J call TRBJ2-2; D call uncertain. The CDR3 is 16 amino acids. Germline CDR1 reads SEHNR; CDR2 reads FQNEAQ (reference sequence). Deletions cut 3 bases from V and 3 bases from J, with 14 bases between. This CDR3 reads CASSFLLVRDTGELFF. CDR3 nucleotides: TGTGCCAGCAGCTTTCTTCTGGTTCGAGACACCGGGGAGCTGTTTTTT.

The sample holds many counts of this clone. This chain connects TRBV28 to TRBJ1-4; D remains ambiguous. There are 13 residues in the CDR3. Germline V CDR1 and CDR2: MDHEN, SYDVKM. V lost 8 bases and J lost 7, with 14 bases in between. This chain's CDR3 is CASYSTAGEKLFF. The CDR3 DNA reads as TGTGCCAGCTACAGTACAGCGGGTGAAAAACTGTTTTTT.

This chain connects TRBV5-1 to TRBJ1-2; 9 nucleotides match TRBD1. The length of the CDR3 is 16 residues. With V trimmed by 0 bases and J by 7 bases, 10 bases remained unmatched. CDR1 and CDR2 (germline): SGHRS, YFSETQ. In nucleotides, the CDR3 is TGCGCCAGCAGCTTGGCCCCTCCGGGACAGGGCGCTGGCTACACCTTC. Translated, it gives CASSLAPPGQGAGYTF. The variable domain in full, with the rest retrieved from reference TRBV5-1 and TRBJ1-2, is KAGVTQTPRYLIKTRGQQVTLSCSPISGHRSVSWYQQTPGQGLQFLFEYFSETQRNKGNFPGRFSGRQFSNSRSEMNVSTLELGDSALYLCASSLAPPGQGAGYTFGSGTRLTVV.

The chain carries TRBV6-6 and TRBJ2-5; 7 bases are a match to TRBD1. The ends lost 7 bases at V and 2 bases at J; junction bases unmatched: 7. This CDR3 comprises 14 residues. Germline values: CDR1 MNHNY, CDR2 SVGAGI (reference sequence). CDR3 sequence reads: CASIRAGGQETQYF. The CDR3 DNA reads TGTGCCAGCATTCGGGCAGGGGGTCAAGAGACCCAGTACTTC.

With respect to this clone: Germline is not matched at one junction end, which may reflect a read error. The V gene is TRBV5-1, the J gene TRBJ2-7; 10 bases are shared with TRBD1. In germline, CDR1 is SGHRS, CDR2 YFSETQ. The CDR3 is 12 residues long. CDR3 nucleotides: TGCGCCAGCAGCCCGGGACAGGGGCGAGGCAGCTTC. It codes for CASSPGQGRGSF.

This chain uses TRBV29-1 with TRBJ1-5; maybe TRBD1 (6 bases). The CDR3 runs to 13 residues. CDR1 and CDR2 from the germline V gene are SQVTM and ANQGSEA. V shed 0 bases and J shed 9 bases, with 12 bases lying between them. This CDR3 reads CSVEEGARGPQHF. CDR3 DNA sequence: TGCAGCGTTGAAGAGGGGGCCCGGGGGCCCCAGCATTTT. The full variable domain, in which reference TRBV29-1 and TRBJ1-5 provide the parts outside the CDR3, is SAVISQKPSRDICQRGTSLTIQCQVDSQVTMMFWYRQQPGQSLTLIATANQGSEATYESGFVIDKFPISRPNLTFSTLTVSNMSPEDSSIYLCSVEEGARGPQHFGDGTRLSIL.

The chain uses TRBV21-1 and TRBJ1-2. TRBV21-1 counts as a pseudogene. This CDR3 is built from 14 residues. CDR3 in DNA: TGTGCCAGCAGCACATACAGGGAGGGCTATGGCTACACCTTC. Its translation: CASSTYREGYGYTF.

The gene calls are TRBV6-5 and TRBJ1-4; D remains unclear. The CDR3 is made up of 12 amino acids. Germline-derived CDR1 and CDR2 are MNHEY and SVGAGI. V gave up 8 bases and J gave up 4 bases, with 8 bases separating them. DNA of the CDR3: TGTGCCAGCGGGCGGAGTAATGAAAAACTGTTTTTT. Amino acid sequence: CASGRSNEKLFF.

In regard to this clone: At the DNA level, this CDR3 is encoded by other sequences in the same sample as well. J is TRBJ1-2 and V is TRBV28, with D unclear. The V end lost 4 bases, the J end lost 4 bases, and 4 bases lay between the germline ends. The germline V gene encodes CDR1 MDHEN and CDR2 SYDVKM. The CDR3 is 11 amino acids. This chain's CDR3 is CASSSTYGYTF. Written as DNA, the CDR3 is TGTGCCAGCAGTTCCACCTATGGCTACACCTTC.

The gene calls are TRBV5-6 and TRBJ1-4; no firm D call. Trimming left V 1 base short and J 4 bases short, with 17 bases between. The CDR3 runs 17 residues. Germline lookup yields CDR1 SGHDT and CDR2 YYEEEE. The CDR3 here is CASSLMGRTSSNEKLFF. As DNA, the CDR3 is TGTGCCAGCAGCTTGATGGGCAGAACTTCTAGTAATGAAAAACTGTTTTTT.

The genes are TRBV30 and TRBJ2-3, with a tentative D call TRBD2 (6 bases). Germline CDR1 and CDR2: GTSNPN and SVGIG (reference sequence). Trimming took off 0 bases at V and 2 bases at J, with 9 bases between the two ends. The CDR3 sequence is 14 residues long. The DNA for the CDR3 is TGTGCCTGGAGTGTACGGGGGAACACAGATACGCAGTATTTT. Encoded protein: CAWSVRGNTDTQYF.

This clone has just a few counts. Other DNA sequences of this sample code for an identical CDR3. The J gene is TRBJ1-1, the V gene TRBV27; 8 positions agree with TRBD1. The germline V gene has CDR1 MNHEY and CDR2 SMNVEV (reference sequence). The V segment lost 4 bases and the J segment 1 base; nucleotides outside the gene matches: 2. The CDR3 covers 14 residues. The CDR3 DNA is TGTGCCAGCAGTTCCGGGACAGGGAACACTGAAGCTTTCTTT. Protein sequence: CASSSGTGNTEAFF.

Here the CDR3 reads CASSDRGWGAEQYF. The CDR3 DNA sequence: TGCGCCAGCAGCGACAGGGGATGGGGGGCCGAGCAGTACTTC. V gene TRBV5-1 combines with J gene TRBJ2-7, with TRBD1 matching over 8 bases. Germline CDR1 and CDR2: SGHRS and YFSETQ. This CDR3 has 14 residues. Trimming cost V 4 bases and J 6 bases; bases outside gene matches: 9.